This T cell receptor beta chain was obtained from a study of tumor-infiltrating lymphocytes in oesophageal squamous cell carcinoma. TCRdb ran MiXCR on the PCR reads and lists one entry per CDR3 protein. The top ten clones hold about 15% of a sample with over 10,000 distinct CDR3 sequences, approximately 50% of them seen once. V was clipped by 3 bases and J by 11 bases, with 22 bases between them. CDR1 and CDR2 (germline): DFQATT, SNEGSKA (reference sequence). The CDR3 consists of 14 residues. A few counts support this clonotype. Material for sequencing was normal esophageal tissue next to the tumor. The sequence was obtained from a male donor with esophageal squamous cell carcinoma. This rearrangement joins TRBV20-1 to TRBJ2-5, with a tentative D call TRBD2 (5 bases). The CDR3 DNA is TGCAGTGCTAGTAACCGGGATCTCTACAATGAGCAGTACTTC. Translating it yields CSASNRDLYNEQYF.